This TCR beta chain was found in a study of cytomegalovirus exposure and HLA in healthy donors. General study findings and limits: It was reported in a later analysis that an Asian-associated ancestry cluster showed fewer N-insertions than the 666-donor mean. It was confirmed in vitro that a few of the CMV-associated chains were specific for CMV antigens. A previous analysis found most TCR beta V segments productive roughly 87% or roughly 30% of the time.

PCR amplification relied on 60 Vbeta primers (plus 13 Jbeta primers). TCRdb's table, derived via immunoSEQ multiplex PCR, lists solely in-frame clones and lacks some. The top ten hold over 9% of the sample, which has approximately 100,000 clones, more than 75% seen once. A word on this clone: Its antigen is unidentified.

Germline CDR1 is SGHRS and CDR2 is YFSETQ. CDR3 length equals 17 residues. Trimming removed 0 bases from V and 4 bases from J, with 19 bases in between. The sequencing input was PBMCs. The sequence was obtained from a woman younger than 30 in good health and CMV-seropositive. The chain joins TRBV5-1 to TRBJ1-2; no clear D gene. This CDR3 is CASSLGGDLRRSYGYTF. CDR3 DNA sequence: TGCGCCAGCAGCTTGGGGGGAGACTTGAGGCGGAGCTATGGCTACACCTTC.